This note documents a single T cell receptor (beta chain) sequence. Its antigen is unidentified. Investigators spread the genomic DNA of each subset evenly over several immunoSEQ plates. Data came from immunoSEQ multiplex PCR; TCRdb stores just in-frame clones and leaves some out. The sample has about half a million clones, roughly three quarters seen once. These data belong to a study of shared clonotypes between healthy human individuals. General study results and limits: Sharing of clonotypes among donors was expected to vary with sequencing depth.

Trimming took off 0 bases at V and 0 bases at J, with 10 bases between the two ends. The CDR3 extends over 16 amino acids. Looked up from germline, CDR1 is LGHNA and CDR2 is YSLEER. The TCR was taken from a middle-aged woman in good health. Some clones in this sample may be carry-over from other donors' samples. This sequence joins TRBV4-3 and TRBJ2-3; tentatively, D is TRBD2 (7 bases). The sequencing input was PBMCs. CDR3 amino acids: CASSQDGGPSTDTQYF. The CDR3 DNA reads TGCGCCAGCAGCCAAGACGGGGGGCCTAGCACAGATACGCAGTATTTT.